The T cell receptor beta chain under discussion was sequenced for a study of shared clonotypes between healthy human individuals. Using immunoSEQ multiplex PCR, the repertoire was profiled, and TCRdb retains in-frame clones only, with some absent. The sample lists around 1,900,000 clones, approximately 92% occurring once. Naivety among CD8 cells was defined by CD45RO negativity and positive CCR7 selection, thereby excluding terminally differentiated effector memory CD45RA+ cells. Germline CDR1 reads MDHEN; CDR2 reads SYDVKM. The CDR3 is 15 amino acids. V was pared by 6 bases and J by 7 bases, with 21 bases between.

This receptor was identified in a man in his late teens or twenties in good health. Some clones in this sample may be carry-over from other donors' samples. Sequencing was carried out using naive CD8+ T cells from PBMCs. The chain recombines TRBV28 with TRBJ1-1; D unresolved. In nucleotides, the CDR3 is TGTGCCAGCAGAACCCGGGGAGGGAGCCTAAGTGAAGCTTTCTTT. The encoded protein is CASRTRGGSLSEAFF.